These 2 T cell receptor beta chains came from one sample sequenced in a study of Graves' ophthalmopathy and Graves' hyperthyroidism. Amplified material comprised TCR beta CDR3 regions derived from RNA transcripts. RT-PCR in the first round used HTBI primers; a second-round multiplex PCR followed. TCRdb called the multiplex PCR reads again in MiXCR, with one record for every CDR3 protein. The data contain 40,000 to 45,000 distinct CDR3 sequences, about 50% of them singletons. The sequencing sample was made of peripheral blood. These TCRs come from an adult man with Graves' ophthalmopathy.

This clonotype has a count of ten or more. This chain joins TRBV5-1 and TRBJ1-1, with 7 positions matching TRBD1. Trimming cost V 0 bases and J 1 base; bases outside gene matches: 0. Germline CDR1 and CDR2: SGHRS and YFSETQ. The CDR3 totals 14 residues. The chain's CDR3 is CASSLDRGNTEAFF. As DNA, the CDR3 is TGCGCCAGCAGCTTGGACAGGGGGAACACTGAAGCTTTCTTT.

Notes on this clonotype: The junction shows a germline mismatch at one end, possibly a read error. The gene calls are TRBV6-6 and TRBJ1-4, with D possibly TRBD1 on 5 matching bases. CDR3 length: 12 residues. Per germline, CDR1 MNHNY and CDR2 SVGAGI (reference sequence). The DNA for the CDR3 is TGTGCCAGCAGTTCTCAGGGTGAAAAACTGTTGTTT. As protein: CASSSQGEKLLF.